This TCR beta chain was retrieved from a study of T-cell memory formation after mild COVID-19. Turning to the study itself: TCR clusters showed largely donor specificity. Whole-study results and caveats: Pre-infection memory already had some responding clones, implying cross-reactive memory joined.

TCRdb passed the 5' RACE reads through MiXCR, listing each CDR3 protein once. This sample yields roughly 550,000 distinct CDR3 sequences, of which roughly 20% are seen a single time; around 12% belongs to the top ten. This clonotype was counted many times. Antigen unknown. There are 13 residues in the CDR3. Germline V gene data show CDR1 as DFQATT and CDR2 as SNEGSKA (reference sequence). J was trimmed by 3 bases and V by 5 bases; bases with no gene match: 4. The rearrangement uses TRBV20-1 and TRBJ2-1; 7 bases match TRBD2. This TCR derives from an adult woman who had mild COVID-19 (a few samples of this study predate the infection). Cell type and time point are not known. The specimen sequenced was PBMCs or a T cell subset sorted from them (not recorded which). CDR3 sequence: CSAWTSRYNEQFF. In DNA, the CDR3 is TGCAGTGCTTGGACTAGTCGCTACAATGAGCAGTTCTTC.